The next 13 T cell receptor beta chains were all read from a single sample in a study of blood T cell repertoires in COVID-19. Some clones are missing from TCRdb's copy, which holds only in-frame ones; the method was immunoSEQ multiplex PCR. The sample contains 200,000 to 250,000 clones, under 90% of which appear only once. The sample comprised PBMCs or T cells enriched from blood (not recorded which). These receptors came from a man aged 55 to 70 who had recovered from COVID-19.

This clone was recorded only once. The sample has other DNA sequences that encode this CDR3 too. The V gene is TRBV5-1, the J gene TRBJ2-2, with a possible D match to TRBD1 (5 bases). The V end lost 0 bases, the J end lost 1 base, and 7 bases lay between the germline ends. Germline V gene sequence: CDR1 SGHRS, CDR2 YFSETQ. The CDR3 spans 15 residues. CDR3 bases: TGCGCCAGCAGCTTGGGACAGAGGAACACCGGGGAGCTGTTTTTT. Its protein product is CASSLGQRNTGELFF. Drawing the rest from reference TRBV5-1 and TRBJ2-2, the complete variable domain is KAGVTQTPRYLIKTRGQQVTLSCSPISGHRSVSWYQQTPGQGLQFLFEYFSETQRNKGNFPGRFSGRQFSNSRSEMNVSTLELGDSALYLCASSLGQRNTGELFFGEGSRLTVL.

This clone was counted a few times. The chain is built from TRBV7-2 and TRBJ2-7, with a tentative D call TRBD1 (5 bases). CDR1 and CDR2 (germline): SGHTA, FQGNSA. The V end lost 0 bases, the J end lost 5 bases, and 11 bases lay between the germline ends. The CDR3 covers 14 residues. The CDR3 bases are TGTGCCAGCAGCTTAGCGGCAGGGATGGACGAGCAGTACTTC. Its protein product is CASSLAAGMDEQYF.

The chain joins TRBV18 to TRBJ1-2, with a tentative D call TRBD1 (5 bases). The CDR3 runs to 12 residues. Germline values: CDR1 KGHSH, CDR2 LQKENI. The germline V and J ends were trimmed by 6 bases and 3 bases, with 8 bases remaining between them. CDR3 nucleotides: TGTGCCAGCTCCGGGGACTACTATGGCTACACCTTC. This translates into CASSGDYYGYTF. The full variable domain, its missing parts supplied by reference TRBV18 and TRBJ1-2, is NAGVMQNPRHLVRRRGQEARLRCSPMKGHSHVYWYRQLPEEGLKFMVYLQKENIIDESGMPKERFSAEFPKEGPSILRIQQVVRGDSAAYFCASSGDYYGYTFGSGTRLTVV.

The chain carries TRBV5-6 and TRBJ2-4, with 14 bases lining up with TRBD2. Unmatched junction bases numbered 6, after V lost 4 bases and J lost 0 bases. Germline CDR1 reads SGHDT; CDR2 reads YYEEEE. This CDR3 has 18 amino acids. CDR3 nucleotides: TGTGCCAGCAGCCCCGGGACTAGCGGGGGTAGAGCCAAAAACATTCAGTACTTC. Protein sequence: CASSPGTSGGRAKNIQYF.

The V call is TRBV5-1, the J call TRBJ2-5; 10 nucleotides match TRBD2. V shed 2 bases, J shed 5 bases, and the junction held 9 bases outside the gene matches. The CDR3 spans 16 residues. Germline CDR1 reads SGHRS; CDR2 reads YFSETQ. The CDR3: CASSFTAGGAGETQYF. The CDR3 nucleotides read TGCGCCAGCAGCTTCACAGCGGGGGGGGCCGGGGAGACCCAGTACTTC.

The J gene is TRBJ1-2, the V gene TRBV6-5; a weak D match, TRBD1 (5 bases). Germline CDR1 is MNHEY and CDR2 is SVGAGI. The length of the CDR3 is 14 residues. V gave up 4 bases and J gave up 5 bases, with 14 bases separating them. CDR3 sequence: CASSFAGPLYGYTF. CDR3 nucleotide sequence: TGTGCCAGCAGTTTTGCAGGGCCTCTTTATGGCTACACCTTC.

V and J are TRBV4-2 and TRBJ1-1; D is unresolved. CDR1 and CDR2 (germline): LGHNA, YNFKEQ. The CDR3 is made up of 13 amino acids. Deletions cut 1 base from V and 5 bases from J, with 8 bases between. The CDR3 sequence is CASSQVERTEAFF. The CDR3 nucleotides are TGTGCCAGCAGCCAAGTAGAGAGGACTGAAGCTTTCTTT.

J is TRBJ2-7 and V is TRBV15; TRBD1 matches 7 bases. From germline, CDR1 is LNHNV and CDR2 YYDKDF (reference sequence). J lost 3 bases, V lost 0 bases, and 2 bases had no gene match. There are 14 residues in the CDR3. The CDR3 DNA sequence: TGTGCCACCAGCAGAGATCGGACAGGCTACGAGCAGTACTTC. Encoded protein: CATSRDRTGYEQYF. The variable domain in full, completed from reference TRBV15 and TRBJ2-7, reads DAMVIQNPRYQVTQFGKPVTLSCSQTLNHNVMYWYQQKSSQAPKLLFHYYDKDFNNEADTPDNFQSRRPNTSFCFLDIRSPGLGDTAMYLCATSRDRTGYEQYFGPGTRLTVT.

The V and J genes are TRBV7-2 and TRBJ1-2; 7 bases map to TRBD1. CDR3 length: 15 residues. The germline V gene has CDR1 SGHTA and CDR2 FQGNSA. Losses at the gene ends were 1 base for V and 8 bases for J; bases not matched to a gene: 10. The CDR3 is CASSLGATGLGGYTF. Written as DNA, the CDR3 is TGTGCCAGCAGCTTAGGGGCGACAGGGTTAGGCGGCTACACCTTC.

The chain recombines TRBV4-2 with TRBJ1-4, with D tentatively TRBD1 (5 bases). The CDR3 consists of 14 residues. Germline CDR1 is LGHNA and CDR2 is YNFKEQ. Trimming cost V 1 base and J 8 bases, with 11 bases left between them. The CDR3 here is CASSQGYRWEKLFF. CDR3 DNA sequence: TGTGCCAGCAGCCAAGGGTACAGGTGGGAAAAACTGTTTTTT.

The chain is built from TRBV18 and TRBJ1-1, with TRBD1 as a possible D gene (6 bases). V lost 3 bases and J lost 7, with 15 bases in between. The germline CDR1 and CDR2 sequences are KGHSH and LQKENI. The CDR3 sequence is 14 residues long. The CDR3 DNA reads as TGTGCCAGCTCACCGGCCATTGGACAGAGTGAAGCTTTCTTT. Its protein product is CASSPAIGQSEAFF.

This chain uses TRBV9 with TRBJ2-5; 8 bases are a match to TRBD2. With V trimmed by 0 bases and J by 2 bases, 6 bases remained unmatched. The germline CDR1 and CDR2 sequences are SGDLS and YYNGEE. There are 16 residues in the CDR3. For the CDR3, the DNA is TGTGCCAGCAGCGTAGGGGCGGGGGGCACACAAGAGACCCAGTACTTC. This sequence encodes CASSVGAGGTQETQYF.

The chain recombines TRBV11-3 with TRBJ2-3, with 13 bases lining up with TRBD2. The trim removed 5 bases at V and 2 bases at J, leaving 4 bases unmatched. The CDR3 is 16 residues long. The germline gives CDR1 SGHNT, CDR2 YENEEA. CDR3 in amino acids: CASSGGLAGNTDTQYF. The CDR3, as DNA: TGTGCCAGCAGCGGGGGACTAGCGGGGAACACAGATACGCAGTATTTT.